This TCR beta chain was captured by sequencing in a study of monozygotic twins with inflammatory bowel disease. From around 4,000 ng of total RNA, each TCR library was prepared. Incorporation of UMIs carrying a 6-nucleotide sample barcode was performed by template switching. With the 5' RACE reads reprocessed, TCRdb shows one record per CDR3 protein and no DNA. In all, the sample yields approximately 160,000 distinct CDR3 sequences. The germline V gene has CDR1 DFQATT and CDR2 SNEGSKA (reference sequence). The CDR3 spans 13 residues. The specimen sequenced was blood. The V and J genes are TRBV20-1 and TRBJ2-2; the D gene TCRdb calls, TRBD1, cannot be checked with no DNA. This TCR came from a human donor with ulcerative colitis or Crohn's disease, or a healthy co-twin of an affected twin (not recorded which). CDR3 loop: CSAPSGYTGELFF.